What follows are 17 T cell receptor beta chains derived from one specimen sequenced in a study of blood T cell repertoires in COVID-19 (TCRdb year 2020). The library was generated by the immunoSEQ multiplex PCR assay. TCRdb mirrors the immuneACCESS table, restricted to in-frame sequences. Some clones are absent from its copies; in checked studies, under half trace to an unresolved V gene, and the reason for the others is unknown. The sample has 250,000 or so clones on record, about 90% of them singletons. Clones ranked in the top ten supply 4.1% of the sample. Material: PBMCs or T cells enriched from blood (not recorded which). Receptors were obtained from a woman aged 30 to 39 with acute COVID-19.

This CDR3 reads CASSSADATDTQYF. DNA of the CDR3: TGTGCCAGCAGTTCGGCGGATGCCACAGATACGCAGTATTTT. The chain employs TRBV27 and TRBJ2-3; D is ambiguous. Germline CDR1 is MNHEY and CDR2 is SMNVEV (reference sequence). The CDR3 sequence is 14 residues long. Between the trimmed V and J ends, which lost 4 bases and 2 bases, there was a span of 10 bases.

The rearrangement links TRBV10-3 to TRBJ2-7; 15 bases line up with TRBD2. The CDR3 covers 17 residues. The ends lost 5 bases at V and 2 bases at J; junction bases unmatched: 7. CDR1 ENHRY and CDR2 SYGVKD come from the germline V gene. The CDR3 region has the DNA TGTGCCATCAGTCGGACTAGCGGGAGGGCTCTCGCCTACGAGCAGTACTTC. It codes for CAISRTSGRALAYEQYF.

This clone was seen only a few times. V is TRBV19 and J is TRBJ2-7; 9 bases fit TRBD1. Germline-derived CDR1 and CDR2 are LNHDA and SQIVND (reference sequence). The trim removed 3 bases at V and 1 base at J, leaving 1 base unmatched. This CDR3 is 14 amino acids long. CDR3 residues: CASSIGTGSYEQYF. As DNA, the CDR3 is TGTGCCAGTAGTATTGGGACAGGGTCCTACGAGCAGTACTTC.

This clone was found once. The rearrangement joins TRBV10-1 to TRBJ1-6, with unresolved D. This CDR3 has 12 residues. Per germline, CDR1 WNHNN and CDR2 SYGVQD (reference sequence). V was trimmed by 6 bases and J by 7 bases, leaving 7 bases between them. In nucleotides, the CDR3 is TGCGCCAGCAGAGACGGGAATTCACCCCTCCACTTT. Its translation: CASRDGNSPLHF.

This chain connects TRBV18 to TRBJ1-4, with 9 bases matching TRBD1. The CDR3 contains 15 residues. The ends lost 3 bases at V and 4 bases at J; junction bases unmatched: 3. The germline CDR1 and CDR2 sequences are KGHSH and LQKENI. DNA for the CDR3: TGTGCCAGCTCACCGATGGGACAGGGTAATGAAAAACTGTTTTTT. Amino acid sequence: CASSPMGQGNEKLFF.

The chain couples TRBV11-2 to TRBJ1-6; the match to TRBD1 covers 7 bases. CDR1 is SGHAT and CDR2 is FQNNGV in the germline V gene. Trimming cost V 3 bases and J 0 bases; bases outside gene matches: 11. This CDR3 spans 19 amino acids. CDR3 DNA sequence: TGTGCCAGCAGCTTTACGACAGGGTTTATTAGCTCCTATAATTCACCCCTCCACTTT. It is translated as CASSFTTGFISSYNSPLHF.

The J gene is TRBJ2-3, the V gene TRBV4-2; D may be TRBD2 (6 bases). The CDR3 covers 15 residues. Between the trimmed V and J ends, which lost 0 bases and 6 bases, there was a span of 13 bases. The germline CDR1 and CDR2 sequences are LGHNA and YNFKEQ. The CDR3 DNA reads as TGTGCCAGCAGCCAAGATCGAGGGGAGGTGGATACGCAGTATTTT. Translation gives CASSQDRGEVDTQYF.

The J gene is TRBJ2-7, the V gene TRBV5-5; D unresolved. The CDR3 totals 14 residues. Trimming removed 0 bases from V and 0 bases from J, with 7 bases in between. The germline CDR1 and CDR2 sequences are SGHKS and YYEKEE (reference sequence). The CDR3 DNA reads TGTGCCAGCAGCTTGGACCGGAGCTCCTACGAGCAGTACTTC. This gives the protein CASSLDRSSYEQYF.

The genes are TRBV10-3 and TRBJ1-3; 7 bases are a match to TRBD1. This CDR3 has 13 residues. After removal of 10 bases from V and 8 bases from J, the junction contained 11 bases not matched to a gene. Germline assignment: CDR1 ENHRY and CDR2 SYGVKD. In nucleotides, the CDR3 is TGTGCCACCAAAGGGACAGTAGCAGACACCATATATTTT. Its protein is CATKGTVADTIYF.

The chain uses TRBV28 and TRBJ2-7; D gene ambiguous. The ends were cut back, 3 bases at V and 3 bases at J, with 3 bases in the middle. CDR3 length equals 11 residues. From germline, CDR1 is MDHEN and CDR2 SYDVKM. CDR3 sequence reads: CASSFLYEQYF. The CDR3 bases are TGTGCCAGCAGTTTCCTCTACGAGCAGTACTTC.

This clone was observed a handful of times. CDR3 loop: CASSHDAVQSYEQYF. DNA of the CDR3: TGCGCCAGCAGTCACGACGCGGTACAATCCTACGAGCAGTACTTC. This chain links TRBV4-1 with TRBJ2-7; D is unresolved. The CDR3 has 15 residues. V dropped 6 bases and J dropped 1 base, with 16 bases sitting between them. Germline CDR1 is MGHRA and CDR2 is YSYEKL.

V and J are TRBV5-4 and TRBJ2-6; a possible D gene is TRBD2 (6 bases). Germline CDR1 and CDR2: SGHNT and YYREEE (reference sequence). V lost 2 bases to trimming and J lost 0 bases, with 15 bases between them. The CDR3 length is 18 residues. The CDR3 protein is CASSFDPGDASGANVLTF. The CDR3 DNA reads as TGTGCCAGCAGCTTTGATCCGGGGGACGCCTCTGGGGCCAACGTCCTGACTTTC. The whole variable domain, remainder taken from reference TRBV5-4 and TRBJ2-6, is ETGVTQSPTHLIKTRGQQVTLRCSSQSGHNTVSWYQQALGQGPQFIFQYYREEENGRGNFPPRFSGLQFPNYSSELNVNALELDDSALYLCASSFDPGDASGANVLTFGAGSRLTVL.

This rearrangement joins TRBV24-1 to TRBJ2-3; 11 positions agree with TRBD2. This CDR3 is 17 amino acids long. Germline CDR1 reads KGHDR; CDR2 reads SFDVKD. The V gene end was trimmed by 2 bases and the J gene end by 1 base; junction bases not matched to a gene: 4. As DNA, the CDR3 is TGTGCCACCAGTGATTCGGGACTAGCGGACGGCACAGATACGCAGTATTTT. It translates to CATSDSGLADGTDTQYF.

The chain employs TRBV19 and TRBJ2-1; 7 bases fit TRBD2. The CDR3 covers 13 residues. Germline V gives CDR1 LNHDA, CDR2 SQIVND (reference sequence). The J segment lost 2 bases and the V segment lost 6 bases, leaving 1 base of the junction unmatched. Here the CDR3 reads CASRGGTYNEQFF. Here the CDR3 DNA reads TGTGCCAGTAGGGGGGGGACCTACAATGAGCAGTTCTTC.

This clone was seen a few times. CDR3 coding DNA: TGTGCCAGCACTCAGGGGTCGGGTAACACTGAAGCTTTCTTT. The encoded protein is CASTQGSGNTEAFF. This chain connects TRBV6-5 to TRBJ1-1; TRBD1 is a possible D gene (6 bases). Germline-derived CDR1 and CDR2 are MNHEY and SVGAGI. The CDR3 consists of 14 residues. Trimming removed 7 bases from V and 2 bases from J, with 14 bases in between.

CDR3 residues: CASSLSGETYEQYF. In nucleotides, the CDR3 is TGTGCCAGCAGTTTATCAGGGGAAACCTACGAGCAGTACTTC. The chain uses TRBV27 and TRBJ2-7, with D possibly matching TRBD1 (5 bases). V was pared by 0 bases and J by 2 bases, with 8 bases between. CDR3 length: 14 amino acids. Germline lookup yields CDR1 MNHEY and CDR2 SMNVEV (reference sequence).

V gene TRBV24-1 combines with J gene TRBJ1-2; 7 bases line up with TRBD1. The V and J ends lost 4 bases and 4 bases, in that order; junction bases with no gene match: 2. Germline-derived CDR1 and CDR2 are KGHDR and SFDVKD. The CDR3 sequence is 13 residues long. CDR3 DNA: TGTGCCACCAGTGAAGCAGGGGGCTATGGCTACACCTTC. This gives the protein CATSEAGGYGYTF.